This TCR beta chain emerged from a study of blood T cells in healthy people across ages. Overall study: Template switching retrieved approximately one barcoded beta molecule for each two T cells.

Investigators took around 10 milliliters of peripheral blood from every donor. Isolated per sample were at least 7 million PBMCs. With a J-beta primer mix and a sample-barcoded 5' primer, a second PCR ran roughly 7 to 11 cycles. The yield of each sample was at least 2.5 million CDR3-containing paired-end reads. TCRdb analysed the 5' RACE reads with MiXCR anew, one entry per CDR3 protein. The top ten clones hold 15% to 17% of a sample with some 640,000 distinct CDR3 sequences, less than 35% of them seen once. The CDR3 contains 16 residues. The germline V gene has CDR1 SEHNR and CDR2 FQNEAQ (reference sequence). V lost 2 bases to trimming and J lost 2 bases, with 15 bases between them. There are a few counts of this clonotype.

The J gene is TRBJ1-1, the V gene TRBV7-9; tentatively, D is TRBD1 (6 bases). The sample taken for sequencing was blood. This receptor was obtained from a woman older than 75 in good health. The CDR3 sequence is CASSLTFGQHNTEAFF. CDR3 in DNA: TGTGCCAGCAGCTTAACTTTCGGACAGCATAACACTGAAGCTTTCTTT.